This entry lists 11 T cell receptor beta chains sequenced from one sample in a study of T cells after yellow fever vaccination (dated by TCRdb to the late 2010s). Receptors were amplified or captured by 5' RACE. TCRdb lists the instrument as Illumina NovaSeq 6000. In-frame beta chains were kept once TCRdb had trimmed the public reads at Q25 with fastp and called clones with MiXCR. Every CDR3 protein is listed once, alongside the most common genes and DNA of its rows. This sample gives some 320,000 distinct CDR3 sequences in total; about 4% of them show up just once. The ten largest clones represent under 30% of the sample. Explained via the paper, the treatment or condition label denotes: live attenuated yellow fever vaccine strain. The starting material was PBMCs, obtained 5 days after the yellow fever booster vaccination. The receptors here all came from a young man who received the YFV17D yellow fever vaccine.

V and J are TRBV7-6 and TRBJ2-7; D perhaps matches TRBD1 (6 bases). CDR3 size: 12 residues. Germline V CDR1 and CDR2: SGHVS, FNYEAQ. V was clipped by 3 bases and J by 5 bases, with 8 bases between them. The DNA for the CDR3 is TGTGCCAGCAGCTTCCCAGGGGACGAGCAGTACTTC. Its protein is CASSFPGDEQYF.

The chain recombines TRBV10-2 with TRBJ1-2; D not certain. Germline CDR1 and CDR2: WSHSY and SAAADI. Trimming removed 2 bases at V and 8 bases at J, with 15 bases between. This CDR3 spans 14 amino acids. The CDR3 coding sequence is TGCGCCAGCAGTGAGCAACCCAGTACGGGGGGCTACACCTTC. It codes for CASSEQPSTGGYTF.

This clonotype was seen repeatedly, ten times or more. CDR3 amino acids: CASSLVITEAFF. CDR3 nucleotide sequence: TGTGCCAGCAGCTTAGTTATCACTGAAGCTTTCTTT. This chain connects TRBV7-9 to TRBJ1-1; D gene ambiguous. The CDR3 contains 12 residues. Germline CDR1 SEHNR, CDR2 FQNEAQ (reference sequence). The V end was cut by 1 base, the J end by 4 bases, with 4 bases between.

In its sample, this clonotype was seen a few times. The V gene is TRBV5-1, the J gene TRBJ2-1; 12 bases fit TRBD2. In germline, CDR1 is SGHRS, CDR2 YFSETQ. The junction had 8 bases not matched to a gene; V was cut back by 1 base and J by 9 bases. This CDR3 region has 16 residues. CDR3 nucleotide sequence: TGCGCCAGCAGCTTGACGGCTAGCGGGGGGGTAACTGAGCAGTTCTTC. Translated, it gives CASSLTASGGVTEQFF. Combining the CDR3 with reference TRBV5-1 and TRBJ2-1 gives the whole variable domain KAGVTQTPRYLIKTRGQQVTLSCSPISGHRSVSWYQQTPGQGLQFLFEYFSETQRNKGNFPGRFSGRQFSNSRSEMNVSTLELGDSALYLCASSLTASGGVTEQFFGPGTRLTVL.

V gene TRBV5-1 combines with J gene TRBJ2-1, with a tentative D call TRBD1 (6 bases). Germline loops: CDR1 SGHRS, CDR2 YFSETQ. Trimming shortened V by 4 bases and J by 5 bases, and 10 bases separated the two germline ends. The CDR3 consists of 13 residues. DNA of the CDR3: TGCGCCAGCAGCCTGGACAGAAACAATGAGCAGTTCTTC. Its translation is CASSLDRNNEQFF.

There are a few counts of this clonotype. This chain connects TRBV28 to TRBJ1-2; TRBD1 aligns across 10 bases. The CDR3 spans 16 residues. CDR1 MDHEN and CDR2 SYDVKM come from the germline V gene. The V and J ends lost 7 bases and 3 bases, in that order; junction bases with no gene match: 11. The CDR3 sequence is CASIPGQGILYYGYTF. CDR3 in DNA: TGTGCCAGCATTCCGGGACAGGGGATCCTCTACTATGGCTACACCTTC.

The chain has TRBV20-1 and TRBJ2-1; tentatively, D is TRBD2 (6 bases). CDR1 and CDR2 from the germline V gene are DFQATT and SNEGSKA (reference sequence). The CDR3 sequence is 13 residues long. Deletions cut 6 bases from V and 2 bases from J, with 11 bases between. CDR3 sequence: CSAVGGTYNEQFF. The DNA of the CDR3 is TGCAGTGCGGTGGGGGGAACCTACAATGAGCAGTTCTTC.

The table lists this clonotype with a few counts. This chain connects TRBV7-2 to TRBJ1-1; D gene ambiguous. Deletions cut 0 bases from V and 1 base from J, with 9 bases between. This CDR3 has 15 residues. Germline-derived CDR1 and CDR2 are SGHTA and FQGNSA. Written as DNA, the CDR3 is TGTGCCAGCAGCTTAGCGGGTGTTGGGAACACTGAAGCTTTCTTT. Encoded protein: CASSLAGVGNTEAFF.

The sample holds many counts of this clonotype. The chain joins TRBV7-6 to TRBJ2-1, with D perhaps TRBD1 or TRBD2 (5 bases each). CDR3 size: 15 residues. V was trimmed by 1 base and J by 7 bases, leaving 14 bases between them. Germline assignment: CDR1 SGHVS and CDR2 FNYEAQ. CDR3 sequence reads: CASSLDTFEGNEQFF. CDR3 sequence (DNA): TGTGCCAGCAGCTTAGACACATTCGAGGGGAATGAGCAGTTCTTC.

This sequence joins TRBV27 and TRBJ2-7; TRBD1 agrees at 7 bases. The CDR3 contains 14 residues. Germline-derived CDR1 and CDR2 are MNHEY and SMNVEV (reference sequence). Unmatched junction bases numbered 7, after V lost 5 bases and J lost 3 bases. The CDR3 region has the DNA TGTGCCAGCAGTCCACGTCGACAGGGCTACGAGCAGTACTTC. This translates into CASSPRRQGYEQYF.

This clonotype was detected ten times or more. The CDR3 DNA is TGCGCCAGCAGCTTGGTCCCACAGGACGCGGGGAATTCACCCCTCCACTTT. Its protein is CASSLVPQDAGNSPLHF. The V call is TRBV5-1, the J call TRBJ1-6, with D possibly TRBD1 on 5 matching bases. This CDR3 spans 17 amino acids. Trimming removed 0 bases from V and 7 bases from J, with 17 bases in between. Germline values: CDR1 SGHRS, CDR2 YFSETQ.